The present TCR beta chain was sequenced within a study of blood T cell repertoires in COVID-19 (TCRdb year 2020). Background on the whole study: Collaborator samples came from the United States, Italy and Spain and covered acute and convalescent phases of COVID-19. HLA class I and class II types, where available, came from metadata supplied by the sample provider rather than from assay-based typing. The repertoires were released in a freely available public database intended as a resource for research on the immune response to SARS-CoV-2. The prospective study material was composed of cDNA or gDNA derived from T cells, B-cell-depleted T cells, or PBMCs. The dataset comprised deeply sampled blood TCRbeta repertoires from subjects exposed to, actively infected with, or recovered from COVID-19. The samples were drawn from the first 160 participants of the ongoing ImmuneRACE study and from some 1,300 subjects provided by 6 global collaborators. A de-identified subject ID, COVID-19 status, age in years and sex were almost always included in the sample metadata.

Participants in the prospective study were enrolled through a virtual design, were aged about 18 to 100 years, and lived in 24 United States geographic areas. Cohort assignment in the prospective study relied on participant-reported clinical history from a screening survey and a study questionnaire. Exposed participants had been in contact, within 2 weeks of entering the study, with a person who had a PCR-confirmed or clinician-diagnosed case of COVID-19. In the prospective study, whole blood, serum and a nasopharyngeal or oropharyngeal swab were collected from each participant by mobile phlebotomists. Additional blood draws and questionnaires over a 2-month period could optionally be provided by prospective study participants. Before DNA extraction, prospective study blood samples were shipped either frozen or at room temperature. With regard to this clone: Its recognized antigen is unknown. No per-base quality is available; no much larger clone lies one base away.

The research as a whole found: The quantity of clinical and demographic metadata differed by source and by participant and was supplied without curation.

The immunoSEQ Assay, a bias-controlled multiplex PCR, was used to amplify TCRbeta CDR3 regions from genomic DNA. The original methods were these. The number of nucleated cells in each sample was estimated from the amplification of reference gene primers within the assay. To quantify the absolute abundance of each unique TCRbeta CDR3 rearrangement, sequence reads were collapsed and filtered. Productive Simpson clonality was computed per sample as the square root of Simpson's diversity index over productive rearrangements. Drawn from immuneACCESS, this table holds only the in-frame rearrangements with V and J called that TCRdb kept. Clones are partly lost; checked studies trace under half to an unresolved V gene and leave the rest unexplained. That table furnishes V, J and clone size, whereas the DNA furnished D and trimming. This sample comprises under 250,000 clones, 83% of them detected only once. Together, the top ten hold 3% to 4.5% of the sample.

V trim: 0 bases; J trim: 5 bases; unmatched bases: 15. Inclusive of the bounding cysteine and phenylalanine, the CDR3 is 20 residues long. The only DNA kept is the CDR3, 60 bases in frame from the first base. CDR1 and CDR2, looked up from the germline V gene (reference sequence), are LNHDA and SQIVND. The sequence links TRBV19 to TRBJ2-1, with 11 bases in between that match TRBD2. Sequenced input: PBMCs or T cells enriched from blood (not recorded which). This sequence originates from a woman aged 40 to 50 who had been exposed to COVID-19. At the DNA level, the sequence is TGTGCCAGTAGTATAGATGGATTAGCGGGGGGGCCGAGTTGGGACAATGAGCAGTTCTTC. Its translation reads: CASSIDGLAGGPSWDNEQFF.